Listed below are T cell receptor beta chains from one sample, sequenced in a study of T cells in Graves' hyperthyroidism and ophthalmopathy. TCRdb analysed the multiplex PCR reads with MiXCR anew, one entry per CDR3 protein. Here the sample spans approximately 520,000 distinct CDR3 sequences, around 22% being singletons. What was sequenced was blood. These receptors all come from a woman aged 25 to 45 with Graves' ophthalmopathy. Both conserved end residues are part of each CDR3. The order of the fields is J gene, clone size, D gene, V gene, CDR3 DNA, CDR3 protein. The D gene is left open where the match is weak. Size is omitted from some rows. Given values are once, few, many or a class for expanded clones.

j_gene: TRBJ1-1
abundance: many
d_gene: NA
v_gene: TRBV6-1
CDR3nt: TGTGCCAGCAGCTCCGAACAGGCCCGTGAAGCTTTCTTT
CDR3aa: CASSSEQAREAFF

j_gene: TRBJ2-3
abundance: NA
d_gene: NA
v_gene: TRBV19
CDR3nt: TGTGCCAGTAGTATGTGGCGTGCAGATACGCAGTATTTT
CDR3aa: CASSMWRADTQYF

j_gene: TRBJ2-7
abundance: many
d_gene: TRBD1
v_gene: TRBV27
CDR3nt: TGTGCCAGCAGTTCGGAGACAGGGGTCTACGAGCAGTACTTC
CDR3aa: CASSSETGVYEQYF

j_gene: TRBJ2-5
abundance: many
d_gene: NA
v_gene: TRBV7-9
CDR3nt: TGTGCCAGCAGGGTAACCGGGGCCCAAGAGACCCAGTACTTC
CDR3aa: CASRVTGAQETQYF

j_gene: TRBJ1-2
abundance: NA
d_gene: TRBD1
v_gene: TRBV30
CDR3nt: TGTGCCTGGAGTGTAGAGGGGGCATTTTACGGCTACACCTTC
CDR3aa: CAWSVEGAFYGYTF

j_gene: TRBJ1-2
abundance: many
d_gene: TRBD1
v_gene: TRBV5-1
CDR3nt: TGCGCCAGCGGGGAAGACAGGGTGAAGATCTACACCTTC
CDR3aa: CASGEDRVKIYTF

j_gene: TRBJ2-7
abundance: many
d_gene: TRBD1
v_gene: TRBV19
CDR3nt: TGTGCCAGTAGTGACGGACAGGGGAACGAGCAGTACTTC
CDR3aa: CASSDGQGNEQYF

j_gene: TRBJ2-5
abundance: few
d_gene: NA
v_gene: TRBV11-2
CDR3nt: TGTGCCAGCAGCTTCACCGGCCGATGGGAGACCCAGTACTTC
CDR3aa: CASSFTGRWETQYF

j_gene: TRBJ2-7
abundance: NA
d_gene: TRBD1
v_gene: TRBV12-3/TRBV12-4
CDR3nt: TGTGCCAGCAGTTTAAACGTGGGGGGACAGGCGTCCTACGAGCAGTACTTC
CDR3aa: CASSLNVGGQASYEQYF

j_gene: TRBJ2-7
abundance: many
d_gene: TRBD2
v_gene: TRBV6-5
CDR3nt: TGTGCCAGCAGATCTGGACTAGCGGCACTCTACGAGCAGTACTTC
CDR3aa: CASRSGLAALYEQYF

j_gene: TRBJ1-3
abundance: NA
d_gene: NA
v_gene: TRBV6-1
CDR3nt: TGTGCCAGCAGTGAAACCGGTTATGTCTCTGGAAACACCATATATTTT
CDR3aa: CASSETGYVSGNTIYF

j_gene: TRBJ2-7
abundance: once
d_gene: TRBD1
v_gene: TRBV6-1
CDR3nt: TGTGCCAGCGCCCGCCTCGACAGGGCCGCCTACGAGCAGTACTTC
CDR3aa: CASARLDRAAYEQYF

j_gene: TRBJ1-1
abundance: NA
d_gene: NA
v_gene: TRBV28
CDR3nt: TGTGCCAGCAGTCCACTCATACAGGGATCTGAAGCTTTCTTT
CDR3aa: CASSPLIQGSEAFF

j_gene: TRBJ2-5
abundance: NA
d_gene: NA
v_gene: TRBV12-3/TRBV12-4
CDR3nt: TGTGCCAGCAGTTTAATTCGTGGCGGGGCTCAAGAGACCCAGTACTTC
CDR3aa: CASSLIRGGAQETQYF

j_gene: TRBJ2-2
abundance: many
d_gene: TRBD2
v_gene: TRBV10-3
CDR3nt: TGTGCCATCAGCGAGGGACTAGCTGCCGGGGAGCTGTTTTTT
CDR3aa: CAISEGLAAGELFF

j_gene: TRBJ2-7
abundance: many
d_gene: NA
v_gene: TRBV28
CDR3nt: TGTGCCAGCAGTCTGACGAACGAGCAGTACTTC
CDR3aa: CASSLTNEQYF

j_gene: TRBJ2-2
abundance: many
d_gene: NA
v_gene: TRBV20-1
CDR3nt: TGCAGTGCTAGAGCAGGCGGGGAGGACACCGGGGAGCTGTTTTTT
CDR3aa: CSARAGGEDTGELFF

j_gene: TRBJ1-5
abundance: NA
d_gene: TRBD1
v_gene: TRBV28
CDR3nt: TGTGCCAGCAGTCCAAAACTGACAGGGCGCAATCAGCCCCAGCATTTT
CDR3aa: CASSPKLTGRNQPQHF

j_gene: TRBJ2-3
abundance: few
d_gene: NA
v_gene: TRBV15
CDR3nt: TGTGCCACCAGCAGAGATTATGGTGGTCCCGGTACGCAGTATTTT
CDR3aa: CATSRDYGGPGTQYF

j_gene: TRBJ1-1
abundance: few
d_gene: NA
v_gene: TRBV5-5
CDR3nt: TGTGCCAGCAGCTTGGTCGGGCACACTGGAGCTTTCTTT
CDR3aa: CASSLVGHTGAFF

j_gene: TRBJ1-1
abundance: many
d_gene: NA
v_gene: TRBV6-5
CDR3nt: TGTGCCAGCAGTTTTGGCAGGCTAAACACTGAAGCTTTCTTT
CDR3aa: CASSFGRLNTEAFF

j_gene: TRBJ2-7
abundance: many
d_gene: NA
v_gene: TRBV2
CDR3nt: TGTGCCAGCAGTGTGGGGTCTGAGGGCTCCGAGCAGTACTTC
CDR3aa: CASSVGSEGSEQYF

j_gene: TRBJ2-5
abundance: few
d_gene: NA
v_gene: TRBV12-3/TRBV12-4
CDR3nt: TGTGCCAGCAGTTTTTGGGTCGGGTACCAAGAGACCCAGTACTTC
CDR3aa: CASSFWVGYQETQYF

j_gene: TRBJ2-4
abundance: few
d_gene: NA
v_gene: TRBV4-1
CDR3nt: TGCGCCAGCAGCCGGGGACCTTCTGGTGAGGCCAAAAACATTCAGTACTTC
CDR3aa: CASSRGPSGEAKNIQYF

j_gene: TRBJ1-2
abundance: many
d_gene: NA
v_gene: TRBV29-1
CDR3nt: TGCAGCGTTGACGGGTTGGCGGTCCCGCGGGGCTACACCTTC
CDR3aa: CSVDGLAVPRGYTF

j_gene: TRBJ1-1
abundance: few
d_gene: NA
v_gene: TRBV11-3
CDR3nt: TGTGCCAGCAGGGGAGGCGATGAAAAAACTTTCTTT
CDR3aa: CASRGGDEKTFF

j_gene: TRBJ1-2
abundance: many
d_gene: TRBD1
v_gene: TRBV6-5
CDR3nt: TGTGCCAGCAGTTACCTAGGGACAGGGGAGGTTGGCTACACCTTC
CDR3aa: CASSYLGTGEVGYTF

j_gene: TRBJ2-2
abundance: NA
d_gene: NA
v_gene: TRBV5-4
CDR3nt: TGTGCCAGCAGCTTCCGGGACAAAAACACCGGGGAGCTGTTTTTT
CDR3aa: CASSFRDKNTGELFF

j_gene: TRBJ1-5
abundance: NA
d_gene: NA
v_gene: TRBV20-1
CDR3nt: TGCAGTGCTTGGGACGTCTTTAGCAATCAGCCCCAGCATTTT
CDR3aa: CSAWDVFSNQPQHF

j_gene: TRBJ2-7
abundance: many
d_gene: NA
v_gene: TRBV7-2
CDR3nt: TGTGCCAGCAGCTTAGCGCGAAGGCATTCGGGGTTTTACGAGCAGTACTTC
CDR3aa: CASSLARRHSGFYEQYF

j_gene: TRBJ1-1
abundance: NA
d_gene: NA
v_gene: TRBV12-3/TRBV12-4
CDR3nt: TGTGCCAGCAGTTACCCAGGGGAGGGTTACACTGAAGCTTTCTTT
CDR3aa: CASSYPGEGYTEAFF

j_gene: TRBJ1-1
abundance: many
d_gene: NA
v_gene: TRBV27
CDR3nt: TGTGCCAGCAGCCTTGGACAGAGCGCTGAAGCTTTCTTT
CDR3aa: CASSLGQSAEAFF

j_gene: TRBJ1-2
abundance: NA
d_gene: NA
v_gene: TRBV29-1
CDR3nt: TGCAGCGTTGAGGTGGGGGCCAACTATGGCTACACCTTC
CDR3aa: CSVEVGANYGYTF

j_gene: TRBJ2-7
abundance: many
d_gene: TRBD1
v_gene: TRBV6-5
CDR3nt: TGTGCCAGCAGTTACTCGAGGGGACAGGGCCACGAGCAGTACTTC
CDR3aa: CASSYSRGQGHEQYF

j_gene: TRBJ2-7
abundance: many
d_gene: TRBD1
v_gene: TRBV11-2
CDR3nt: TGTGCCAGCAGCCAGGGGGCCGAGCAGTACTTC
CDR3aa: CASSQGAEQYF

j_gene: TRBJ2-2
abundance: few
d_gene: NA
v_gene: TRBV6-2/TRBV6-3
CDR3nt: TGTGCCAGCAGCTCCCGCCCACCTAGCGCAACCGGGGAGCTGTTTTTT
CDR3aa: CASSSRPPSATGELFF

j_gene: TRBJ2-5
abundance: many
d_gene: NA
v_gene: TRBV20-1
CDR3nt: TGCAGTGCTCCAACCGGGACACCCCTTGGGGAGACCCAGTACTTC
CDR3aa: CSAPTGTPLGETQYF

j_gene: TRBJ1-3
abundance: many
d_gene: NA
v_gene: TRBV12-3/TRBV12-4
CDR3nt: TGTGCCAGCAGTTTAGTAGGGGAGTCATATTCTGGAAACACCATATATTTT
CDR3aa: CASSLVGESYSGNTIYF

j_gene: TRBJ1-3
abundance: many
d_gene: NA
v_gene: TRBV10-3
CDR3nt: TGTGCCATCAGTGAGTCTCCGGGACCTCCTGGAAACACCATATATTTT
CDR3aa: CAISESPGPPGNTIYF

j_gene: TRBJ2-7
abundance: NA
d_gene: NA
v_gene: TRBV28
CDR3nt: TGTGCCAGCATGGAGCGGACCTACGAGCAGTACTTC
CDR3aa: CASMERTYEQYF

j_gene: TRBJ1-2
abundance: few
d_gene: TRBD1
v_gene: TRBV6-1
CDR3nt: TGTGCCAGCAGCGGAACGAGACAGGGAAGGGCGGGCTACACCTTC
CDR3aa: CASSGTRQGRAGYTF

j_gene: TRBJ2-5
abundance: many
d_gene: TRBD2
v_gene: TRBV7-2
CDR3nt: TGTGCCAGCAGCACATACTCGGGGGGGGGAGAGACCCAGTACTTC
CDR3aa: CASSTYSGGGETQYF

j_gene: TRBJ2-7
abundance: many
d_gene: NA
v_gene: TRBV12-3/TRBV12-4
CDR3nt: TGTGCCAGCAGTTCAAGCCGACGGGAGCAGTACTTC
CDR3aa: CASSSSRREQYF

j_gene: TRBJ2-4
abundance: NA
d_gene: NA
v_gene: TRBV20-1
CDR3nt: TGCAGTGCTAGAGCTAATATCCCGGGACTAGCCAAAAACATTCAGTACTTC
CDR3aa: CSARANIPGLAKNIQYF

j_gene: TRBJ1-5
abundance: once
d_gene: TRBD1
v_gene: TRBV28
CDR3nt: TGTGCCAGCAGTGTCGACAGGGGGTTTAGCAATCAGCCCCAGCATTTT
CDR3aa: CASSVDRGFSNQPQHF

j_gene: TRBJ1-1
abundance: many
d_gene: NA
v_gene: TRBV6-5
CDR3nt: TGTGCCCACCGAGCCCGAGAAGGGGACACTGAAGCTTTCTTT
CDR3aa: CAHRAREGDTEAFF

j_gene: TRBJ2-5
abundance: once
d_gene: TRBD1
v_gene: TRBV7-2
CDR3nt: TGTGCCAGCAGCCCCCGGACAGGGCCTCCAGAGACCCAGTACTTC
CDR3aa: CASSPRTGPPETQYF

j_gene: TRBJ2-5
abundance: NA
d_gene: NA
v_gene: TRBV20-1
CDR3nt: TGCAGTGCCGCTCCACTTAGCGGCCAAGAGACCCAGTACTTC
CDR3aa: CSAAPLSGQETQYF

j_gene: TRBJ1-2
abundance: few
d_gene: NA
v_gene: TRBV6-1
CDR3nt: TGTGCCAGCTCAGGGAAATATGGCTACACCTTC
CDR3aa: CASSGKYGYTF

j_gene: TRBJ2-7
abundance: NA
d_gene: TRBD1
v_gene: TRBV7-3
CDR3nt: TGTGCCAGCAGCCAAGGACAGGGGTCACACTACGAGCAGTACTTC
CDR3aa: CASSQGQGSHYEQYF

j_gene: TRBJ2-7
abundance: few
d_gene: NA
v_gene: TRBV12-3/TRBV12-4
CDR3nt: TGTGCCAGCAGTTTAGTGGGGGACCCATTATACGAGCAGTACTTC
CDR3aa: CASSLVGDPLYEQYF

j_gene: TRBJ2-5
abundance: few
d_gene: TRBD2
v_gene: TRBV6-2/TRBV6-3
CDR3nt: TGTGCCAGCAGTTACGTAGTAGCGGGATCCGAGACCCAGTACTTC
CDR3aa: CASSYVVAGSETQYF